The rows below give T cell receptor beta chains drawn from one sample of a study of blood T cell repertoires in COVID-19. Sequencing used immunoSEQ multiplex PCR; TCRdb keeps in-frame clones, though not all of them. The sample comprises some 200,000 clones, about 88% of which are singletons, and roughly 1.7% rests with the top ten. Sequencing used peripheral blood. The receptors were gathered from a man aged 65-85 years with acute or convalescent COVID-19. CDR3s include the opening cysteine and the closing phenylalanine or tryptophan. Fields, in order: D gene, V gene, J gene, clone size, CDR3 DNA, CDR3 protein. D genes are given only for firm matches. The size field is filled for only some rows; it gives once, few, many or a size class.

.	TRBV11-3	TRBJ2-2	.	TGTGCCAGCAGCTTAGGGCGGGTTCCGAACACCGGGGAGCTGTTTTTT	CASSLGRVPNTGELFF
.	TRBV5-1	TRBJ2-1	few	TGCGCCAGCAGCTTAGAGTTTGAGCAGTTCTTC	CASSLEFEQFF
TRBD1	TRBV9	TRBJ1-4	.	TGTGCCAGCAGCGTAGGGACAGGGGATGAAAAACTGTTTTTT	CASSVGTGDEKLFF
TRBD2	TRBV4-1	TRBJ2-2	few	TGCGCCAGCAGCCGAGGGACTAGCGCAACCGGGGAGCTGTTTTTT	CASSRGTSATGELFF
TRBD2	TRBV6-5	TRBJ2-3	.	TGTGCCAGCAGACCCCGGGGGGGTACCGATACGCAGTATTTT	CASRPRGGTDTQYF
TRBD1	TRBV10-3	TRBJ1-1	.	TGTGCCATCACTCCAGGGGGCAGAGCTGAAGCTTTCTTT	CAITPGGRAEAFF
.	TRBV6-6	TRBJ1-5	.	TGTGCCAGCAGTTACTCGCCGGATCAGCCCCAGCATTTT	CASSYSPDQPQHF
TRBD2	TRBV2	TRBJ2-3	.	TGTGCCAGCCGTAGTGGCGGGAGCACCACAGATACGCAGTATTTT	CASRSGGSTTDTQYF
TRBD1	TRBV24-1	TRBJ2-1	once	TGTGCCACCAGTGAGCAAGGGACAGGGGGGTTCAATGAGCAGTTCTTC	CATSEQGTGGFNEQFF
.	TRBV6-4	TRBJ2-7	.	TGTGCCAGCTTGGGGCCAGCCTACGAGCAGTACTTC	CASLGPAYEQYF
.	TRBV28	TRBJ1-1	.	TGTGCCAGCAGCCTCAGGCGACCGCAAAACACTGAAGCTTTCTTT	CASSLRRPQNTEAFF
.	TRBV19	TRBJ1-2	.	TGTGCCAGTAGTATGTCCAGGGGCAGCTTTAACTATGGCTACACCTTC	CASSMSRGSFNYGYTF
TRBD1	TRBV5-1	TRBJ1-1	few	TGCGCCAGCAGCTTGGTAATCGGGGTATCAGGGGGCAACACTGAAGCTTTCTTT	CASSLVIGVSGGNTEAFF
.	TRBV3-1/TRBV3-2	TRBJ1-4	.	TGTGCCAGCAGCCAAGATTCGGGGGGCCGTAATGAAAAACTGTTTTTT	CASSQDSGGRNEKLFF
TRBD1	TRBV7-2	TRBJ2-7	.	TGTGCCAGCAGCTTAGGAGCAGGGGGCTACGAGCAGTACTTC	CASSLGAGGYEQYF
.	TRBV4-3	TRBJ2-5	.	TGCGCCAGCAGCCACGAGTACAGGGCTAAGGAGACCCAGTACTTC	CASSHEYRAKETQYF
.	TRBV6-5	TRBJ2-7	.	TGTGCCACCCATGGGGGGGCGGGACTTGGCGAGCAGTACTTC	CATHGGAGLGEQYF
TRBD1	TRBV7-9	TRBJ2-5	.	TGTGCCAGCAGCGCCTACGGGACAGAACAAGAGACCCAGTACTTC	CASSAYGTEQETQYF
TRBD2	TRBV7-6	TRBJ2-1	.	TGTGCCAGCAGCCTAACTAGCGGGGTTTACAATGAGCAGTTCTTC	CASSLTSGVYNEQFF
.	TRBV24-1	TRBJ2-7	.	TGTGCCACCCCTCGGCAGGGACTGACGACCTACGAGCAGTACTTC	CATPRQGLTTYEQYF
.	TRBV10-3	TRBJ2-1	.	TGTGCCATCAGTGGACTAGGTGGCAATGAGCAGTTCTTC	CAISGLGGNEQFF
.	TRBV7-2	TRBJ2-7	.	TGTGCCAGCAGCTTGAGCTCCTACGAGCAGTACTTC	CASSLSSYEQYF
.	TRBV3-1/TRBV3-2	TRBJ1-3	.	TGTGCCAGCAGCGATCACATATCTGGAAACACCATATATTTT	CASSDHISGNTIYF
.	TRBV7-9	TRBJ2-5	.	TGTGCCAGCAGCATAATCTACGGGTCCGGGTACCAAGAGACCCAGTACTTC	CASSIIYGSGYQETQYF
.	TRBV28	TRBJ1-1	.	TGTGCCAGCAATGACCAGGGGCTGGGGAACACTGAAGCTTTCTTT	CASNDQGLGNTEAFF
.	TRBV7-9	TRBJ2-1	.	TGTGCCACAACCCCCCGGAATGAGCAGTTCTTC	CATTPRNEQFF
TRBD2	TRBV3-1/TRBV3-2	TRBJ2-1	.	TGTGCCAGCAGCCAGGGCGGGGGAAACTACAATGAGCAGTTCTTC	CASSQGGGNYNEQFF
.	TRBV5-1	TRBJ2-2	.	TGCGCCAGCAGCTTGACTCTTACGAACACCGGGGAGCTGTTTTTT	CASSLTLTNTGELFF
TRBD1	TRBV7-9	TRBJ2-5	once	TGTGCCAGCAGTAGACAGGGGTCCCAAGAGACCCAGTACTTC	CASSRQGSQETQYF
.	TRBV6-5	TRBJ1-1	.	TGTGCCAGCAGTAGCCAGGGAGGCGGCGACCCGACTTTT	CASSSQGGGDPTF
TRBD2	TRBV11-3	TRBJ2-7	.	TGTGCCAGCAGCTTAACCGGGACTAGCGGGAGGGCCGAGCAGTACTTC	CASSLTGTSGRAEQYF
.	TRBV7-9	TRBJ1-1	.	TGTGCCAGCAGTCCCGTGGCAATGAACACTGAAGCTTTCTTT	CASSPVAMNTEAFF
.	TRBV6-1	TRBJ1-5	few	TGTGCCAGCAGTGAAGGGAGTGGAAGGAATCAGCCCCAGCATTTT	CASSEGSGRNQPQHF
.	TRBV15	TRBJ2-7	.	TGTGCCACCAGCAGAGTGGCGGATAGCTCCTACGAGCAGTACTTC	CATSRVADSSYEQYF
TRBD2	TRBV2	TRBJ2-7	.	TGTGCCGGGGGGGGGAGATATCCTCTCCACGAGCAGTACTTC	CAGGGRYPLHEQYF
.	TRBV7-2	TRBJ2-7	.	TGTGCCAGCAGCATCGCCTACGAGCAGTACTTC	CASSIAYEQYF
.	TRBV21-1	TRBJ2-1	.	TGTGCCAGCAGCAAAGAGGGGGCGCTCCGTGAGCAGTTCTTC	CASSKEGALREQFF
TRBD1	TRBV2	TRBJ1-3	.	TGTGCCAGCAAGCGGGACAGGGGGGTTACTGGAAACACCATATATTTT	CASKRDRGVTGNTIYF
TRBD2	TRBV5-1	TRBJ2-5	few	TGCGCCAGCAGATTTAGCGGGGGCCTGGAGACCCAGTACTTC	CASRFSGGLETQYF
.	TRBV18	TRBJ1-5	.	TGTGCCAGCTCACCAGGGGGGAATAGCAATCAGCCCCAGCATTTT	CASSPGGNSNQPQHF
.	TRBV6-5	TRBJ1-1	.	TGTGCCAGCAGTTGGGCGCTAATGAACACTGAAGCTTTCTTT	CASSWALMNTEAFF
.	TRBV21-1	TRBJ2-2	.	TGTGCCAGCTATAAGAATAAACGATCCCGGGACAGGTACACCGGGGAGCTGTTTTTT	CASYKNKRSRDRYTGELFF